The text below deals with one TCR beta chain. It has no known antigen specificity. One base away there is no much larger clone; base qualities are not given. This specimen's time point label, per the study, means: baseline before first vaccination. The vaccinee samples were drawn from two UK trials, COV001 and COV002, one of which was a single-blind randomized controlled phase 2/3 trial testing AZD1222 (ChAdOx1 nCoV-19) in healthy adults. Trial participant PBMC samples were collected at day 0 and day 28 after the second dose for TCRbeta chain sequencing. The CDR3 regions of human TCRbeta chains were analyzed by immunosequencing. The authors' pipeline ran thus. TCRs in the repertoires were compared against a reference library of SARS-CoV-2-specific TCRs that had been generated with the MIRA antigen-specificity platform. Breadth was defined as the fraction of unique TCRs that were SARS-CoV-2-associated. Depth was defined as the fraction of total T cells that were SARS-CoV-2-associated. Using the MIRA data, each spike-specific TCR was assigned both to the spike region to which the TCR was reactive and to a CD4 or CD8 class. Log10-transformed breadth and depth values were compared by one-way ANOVA with Sidak's multiple comparisons tests. TCRdb took this table from immuneACCESS and kept in-frame rearrangements with V and J called. Such tables lack part of the clones; where checked against another copy, unresolved V genes explain under half of the gap, and the rest is unexplained. D and trimming come from the DNA, and the V and J calls and clone size come from that table. This sample lists around 67,000 clones; over 80% were detected once. Around 7.8% of the sample comes from the top ten.

These data belong to a study of T cell responses to AZD1222 COVID-19 vaccine (dated by TCRdb to the early 2020s). Turning to the overall study: AZD1222 recipients given second doses at about 4 weeks or at about 12 weeks were pooled, since spike-specific TCR depth and breadth were not found to differ between the two schedules. A total of about 240 trial participants underwent TCR sequencing, of whom 207 received two doses of AZD1222 and some 26 received two doses of the MenACWY control vaccine. Trial participants were enrolled by age into subgroups of 18-55, 56-69 and 70-plus years, and about 150, 27 and 61 TCR-sequenced participants, respectively, were included in these subgroups. The study at large found these results: In the small 56-69-year group, the increase in depth fell short of significance, most likely because of low power. No day 14 peak-response samples were available, so repertoires were characterized only after the peak T cell response. A significant rise in spike-specific TCR breadth and depth was observed after two AZD1222 doses relative to day 0 and relative to MenACWY recipients. Participants were mostly white British and included more females than males, and it was suggested by the authors that clonal diversity may have been underestimated. Nearly half of unique spike-specific TCRs reportedly recognized epitopes outside regions mutated in the B.1.351 and B.1.1.7 variants. Conclusions about previously exposed vaccinees are limited because only a handful of AZD1222 recipients were SARS-CoV-2 seropositive at baseline. Vaccine-associated CD4 TCRs spanned the whole spike protein, with dominant responses in regions 160-218 and 743-854.

CDR1 and CDR2, per the germline V gene, are MGHDK and SYGVNS. The CDR3 has 14 amino acids, counting the end cysteine and phenylalanine. Just the 42-base CDR3 DNA is kept, in frame starting at base 1. Trimming takes 3 bases from V and 5 bases from J, and the germline ends sit 13 bases apart. The sample in question was peripheral blood, obtained on day 0 of AZD1222 vaccination. This clonotype was obtained from an adult in good health. This sequence uses TRBV25-1 and TRBJ1-1, with the identity of the D gene unclear. The nucleotide sequence reads TGTGCCAGCAGTGATCTTCTTTACGGAACTGAAGCTTTCTTT. Translated, it gives CASSDLLYGTEAFF.